Below, 30 T cell receptor beta chains from the same sample are listed, as sequenced in a study of tumor and adjacent non-tumor tissue in lung cancer. No cell sorting was done before RNA was extracted from the tissue. The normal lung tissue was taken more than 3 cm from the tumor edge. TCRbeta libraries were built with three rounds of nested PCR, modified from ARM-PCR. Each CDR3 protein gets one entry after TCRdb re-called the multiplex PCR reads with MiXCR. The sample consists of approximately 100,000 distinct CDR3 sequences, roughly two thirds of them appearing once. The sample consisted of distant non-tumor lung tissue. The receptors derive from a man under 40 with non-small cell lung cancer.

The chain employs TRBV29-1 and TRBJ1-2; D might be TRBD1 (6 bases). The germline V gene has CDR1 SQVTM and CDR2 ANQGSEA. V was pared by 8 bases and J by 9 bases, with 22 bases between. This CDR3 is 13 amino acids long. In nucleotides, the CDR3 is TGCAGCTCTTCGGACAGTCGTGTGTATAGCTACACCTTC. The encoded protein is CSSSDSRVYSYTF.

As to this clonotype: The junction does not match germline at one end; this may be a read error. The genes are TRBV5-4 and TRBJ1-4; no clear D gene. Germline-derived CDR1 and CDR2 are SGHNT and YYREEE (reference sequence). CDR3 length: 16 residues. CDR3 sequence (DNA): TGTGCCAGCAACTTTGGTCCGGGATCAACTAATGAGAAACTGTTTTTT. Its translation: CASNFGPGSTNEKLFF.

This clonotype has only a few counts. One junction end disagrees with the germline gene, perhaps due to a read error. The CDR3: CASALGGAGESYNKQFF. The DNA for the CDR3 is TGTGCCAGCGCCCTCGGTGGGGCAGGGGAGTCCTACAATAAGCAATTCTTC. The rearrangement links TRBV11-1 to TRBJ2-1; perhaps TRBD1 as D (6 bases). CDR1 and CDR2 (germline): SGHAT, FQDESV (reference sequence). This CDR3 spans 17 amino acids.

As for this clonotype: A junction end diverges from the germline sequence, so it may reflect a read error. This sequence joins TRBV5-5 and TRBJ2-2; tentatively, D is TRBD2 (6 bases). The CDR3 loop spans 15 amino acids. Germline V gene sequence: CDR1 SGHKS, CDR2 YYEKEE (reference sequence). The CDR3 nucleotides read TGTGCCAACAGCTTAGCGGACGTGAACGCCGGGGAGCTGTTTTTT. It encodes CANSLADVNAGELFF.

Comments on this clonotype: A junction end diverges from the germline sequence, so it may reflect a read error. V is TRBV4-3 and J is TRBJ2-5; maybe TRBD1 (6 bases). The CDR3 extends over 14 amino acids. CDR1 LGHNA and CDR2 YSLEER come from the germline V gene. The CDR3 protein is CTSCQVSGQETQYF. In DNA form, the CDR3 reads TGCACCAGCTGCCAAGTCTCGGGACAAGAGACCCAGTATTTC.

Regarding this clonotype: One end of the junction fails to match germline, which may point to a read error. The chain recombines TRBV4-1 with TRBJ2-7, with D tentatively TRBD2 (6 bases). Germline-derived CDR1 and CDR2 are MGHRA and YSYEKL. The CDR3 runs to 15 residues. This CDR3 is CARSQDPGLRYGQYF. For the CDR3, the DNA is TGCGCCAGGAGCCAAGATCCGGGACTGCGCTACGGGCAGTACTTC.

This clonotype was counted ten times or more. V gene TRBV12-3 or TRBV12-4 combines with J gene TRBJ2-7, with TRBD1 matching 9 bases. The CDR3 consists of 12 residues. V dropped 6 bases and J dropped 3; count of bases not matched to a gene: 0. The CDR3 loop reads CASRTGGYEQYF. Written as DNA, the CDR3 is TGTGCCAGCAGGACAGGGGGCTACGAGCAGTACTTC.

The chain uses TRBV11-3 and TRBJ2-1, with 11 nucleotides matching TRBD2. The germline CDR1 and CDR2 sequences are SGHNT and YENEEA. With 5 bases clipped from V and 11 bases from J, the junction kept 14 bases outside the gene matches. The CDR3 length is 16 residues. This CDR3 is CASSAGWTSGPDKQFF. The CDR3, as DNA: TGTGCCAGCAGCGCGGGCTGGACTAGCGGGCCTGATAAGCAGTTCTTC.

The chain couples TRBV29-1 to TRBJ2-7; TRBD1 is a possible D gene (6 bases). The germline V gene has CDR1 SQVTM and CDR2 ANQGSEA. This CDR3 has 11 amino acids. V shed 7 bases and J shed 13 bases, with 20 bases lying between them. The CDR3: CSGGDKLKKYF. The CDR3 DNA reads TGCAGCGGTGGGGACAAGTTGAAGAAATACTTC.

J is TRBJ2-1 and V is TRBV11-2, with D possibly matching TRBD1 (7 bases). Germline lookup yields CDR1 SGHAT and CDR2 FQNNGV. This CDR3 spans 15 amino acids. Trimming removed 5 bases at V and 9 bases at J, with 20 bases between. In DNA, the CDR3 is TGTGCCAGCAGCGTAGGAGGAGGGACAGTCATTGAGCAGTTCTTC. This sequence encodes CASSVGGGTVIEQFF.

CDR3 DNA sequence: TGCAGTGCACCGAGCGGGGGGGGGAGCACAGATACGCAGTATTTT. Translation gives CSAPSGGGSTDTQYF. The V and J genes are TRBV20-1 and TRBJ2-3; 10 bases match TRBD2. Unmatched junction bases numbered 6, after V lost 6 bases and J lost 0 bases. In germline, CDR1 is DFQATT, CDR2 SNEGSKA (reference sequence). The CDR3 runs 15 residues.

The rearrangement links TRBV6-1 to TRBJ2-2; D is ambiguous. Germline CDR1 and CDR2: MNHNS and SASEGT. Trimming took 2 bases from V and 5 from J, leaving 9 bases between them. The CDR3 extends over 14 amino acids. CDR3 sequence (DNA): TGTGCCAGCAGTGAATGTGTAGAAACCGGGGAGCTGTTTTTT. Amino acids: CASSECVETGELFF.

The V call is TRBV13, the J call TRBJ1-1; the D gene is possibly TRBD1 (5 bases). V lost 4 bases to trimming and J lost 1 base, with 16 bases between them. This CDR3 region has 16 residues. CDR1 is PRHDT, CDR2 FYEKMQ, per germline (reference sequence). The CDR3 protein is CASSSEPRQRNTEAFF. As DNA, the CDR3 is TGTGCCAGCAGCTCTGAACCTAGACAGAGGAACACTGAAGCTTTCTTT.

This clonotype was seen a handful of times. The chain joins TRBV10-3 to TRBJ2-7; TRBD2 matches 9 bases. The CDR3 is 13 amino acids. The V gene's germline CDR1 is ENHRY and CDR2 SYGVKD. The ends lost 8 bases at V and 5 bases at J; junction bases unmatched: 7. This chain's CDR3 is CAISQRGDNEQYF. CDR3 coding DNA: TGTGCCATCTCCCAGCGGGGGGACAACGAGCAGTACTTC.

The chain carries TRBV20-1 and TRBJ2-3; 9 positions agree with TRBD1. Trimming cost V 5 bases and J 10 bases; bases outside gene matches: 13. This CDR3 contains 14 residues. Germline CDR1 DFQATT, CDR2 SNEGSKA (reference sequence). The CDR3 loop reads CSAGQGPGTYSQYF. CDR3 nucleotides: TGCAGTGCTGGACAGGGGCCCGGCACATATTCGCAGTATTTT.

The chain joins TRBV20-1 to TRBJ2-3, with 9 nucleotides matching TRBD2. The CDR3 contains 16 residues. Germline-derived CDR1 and CDR2 are DFQATT and SNEGSKA (reference sequence). V gave up 3 bases and J gave up 6 bases; unmatched junction bases: 13. Here the CDR3 reads CSASEGSGRMTDTQYF. CDR3 DNA: TGCAGTGCTAGTGAAGGGAGCGGGAGGATGACGGATACGCAGTATTTT.

Concerning this clonotype itself: Because the CDR3 is missing its conserved closing phenylalanine or tryptophan, this is likely a read error. The chain combines TRBV29-1 with TRBJ1-2, with a weak D call TRBD1 (5 bases). The length of the CDR3 is 15 residues. Deletions cut 3 bases from V and 8 bases from J, with 22 bases between. In germline, CDR1 is SQVTM, CDR2 ANQGSEA. The CDR3, as DNA: TGCAGCGTTGATGGGGCAGGGACGATCCTGGGAGGCTACACCTTA. This gives the protein CSVDGAGTILGGYTL.

About this clonotype: With a much larger clone just one base away, this may be a read error. The chain recombines TRBV29-1 with TRBJ2-7; possibly TRBD1 for D (7 bases). The CDR3 covers 15 residues. V gave up 0 bases and J gave up 6 bases, with 18 bases separating them. CDR1 and CDR2 (germline): SQVTM, ANQGSEA. The CDR3 bases are TGCAGCGTTGAAGATCGGGGGACAGCCAACAGCGAGCAGTACTTC. The encoded protein is CSVEDRGTANSEQYF.

A word on this clonotype: The conserved phenylalanine or tryptophan normally closing the CDR3 is absent here, so this likely arose from a read error. This chain connects TRBV11-2 to TRBJ2-3, with no clear D. Per the germline V gene, CDR1 is SGHAT and CDR2 is FQNNGV. The CDR3 consists of 11 residues. This chain's CDR3 is CASSFVNTQYL. The CDR3 coding sequence is TGTGCTAGCAGCTTTGTAAATACGCAGTATTTG.

About this clonotype: The junction and the germline gene differ at one end; a read error may be behind it. The chain is built from TRBV10-3 and TRBJ1-5; TRBD1 agrees at 9 bases. The CDR3 is 17 amino acids. Germline loops: CDR1 ENHRY, CDR2 SYGVKD. This CDR3 reads CAISERQGGNSSQPQQF. In DNA form, the CDR3 reads TGTGCCATCAGTGAGAGACAGGGGGGGAATAGCAGTCAGCCCCAGCAATTT.

This clonotype has at least ten counts. J is TRBJ2-3 and V is TRBV4-1, with 8 bases fitting TRBD1. This CDR3 is built from 16 residues. Germline V lookup: CDR1 MGHRA, CDR2 YSYEKL. J was trimmed by 1 base and V by 1 base; bases with no gene match: 4. The CDR3 protein is CASSQASGGGTDTQYF. The CDR3 region has the DNA TGCGCCAGCAGCCAAGCATCAGGGGGCGGCACAGATACGCAGTATTTT.

Comments on this clonotype: An end of the junction does not agree with germline; a read error may underlie this. The chain employs TRBV4-3 and TRBJ2-3, with 7 bases fitting TRBD2. Germline V gene sequence: CDR1 LGHNA, CDR2 YSLEER. The CDR3 covers 17 residues. CDR3 residues: CASSQDGSGARTDTQYF. CDR3 DNA sequence: TGCGCCAGCAGCCAAGACGGGAGCGGGGCTAGAACGGATACACAGTATTTT.

Notes on this clonotype: Just one base apart from a much larger clone, this may be a read error. The chain has TRBV4-1 and TRBJ2-7; D is possibly TRBD1 or TRBD2 (5 bases each). The germline V gene has CDR1 MGHRA and CDR2 YSYEKL. This CDR3 comprises 16 residues. CDR3 in amino acids: CAISQGERAIEYEQYF. CDR3 sequence (DNA): TGCGCCATCAGCCAAGGGGAGAGGGCTATTGAGTACGAGCAGTACTTC.

The V gene is TRBV7-9, the J gene TRBJ2-1, with 10 bases identical to TRBD2. CDR1 and CDR2 (germline): SEHNR, FQNEAQ (reference sequence). The J segment lost 7 bases and the V segment lost 4 bases, leaving 13 bases of the junction unmatched. This CDR3 contains 17 residues. The CDR3 DNA follows: TGTGCCAGCAGCTCCTATGGAAGCGGGAGGGCCAGAAATGAGCAGTTCTTC. Encoded protein: CASSSYGSGRARNEQFF.

With respect to this clonotype: A read error may explain this, as a much larger clone is one base away. This chain joins TRBV6-5 and TRBJ2-7; 7 nucleotides line up with TRBD2. Germline V gives CDR1 MNHEY, CDR2 SVGAGI. The CDR3 is 14 amino acids. The CDR3 DNA reads TGTGCCAGCAGTTACTCGACGGGAGGCTACGAGCTGTACTTC. Translated, it gives CASSYSTGGYELYF.

J is TRBJ1-5 and V is TRBV28; D ambiguous. Germline V gene lookup returns CDR1 MDHEN and CDR2 SYDVKM. This CDR3 is 17 amino acids long. The V gene lost 8 bases and the J gene lost 2 bases, with 22 bases spanning the gap. In DNA, the CDR3 is TGTGCCAGCGGTTCCGATGATCAATCATGGGGCAATCAGCCCCAGCATTTT. This gives the protein CASGSDDQSWGNQPQHF. Based on the CDR3 plus reference TRBV28 and TRBJ1-5, the full variable domain is DVKVTQSSRYLVKRTGEKVFLECVQDMDHENMFWYRQDPGLGLRLIYFSYDVKMKEKGDIPEGYSVSREKKERFSLILESASTNQTSMYLCASGSDDQSWGNQPQHFGDGTRLSIL.

In this sample, this clonotype turned up many times. The rearrangement uses TRBV6-5 and TRBJ1-5; tentatively, D is TRBD1 (6 bases). CDR1 MNHEY and CDR2 SVGAGI come from the germline V gene. The CDR3 has 17 residues. V lost 0 bases and J lost 1, with 13 bases in between. The CDR3 coding sequence is TGTGCCAGCAGTTACTCGGGGGGGCGCCTAAGCAATCAGCCCCAGCATTTT. Protein product: CASSYSGGRLSNQPQHF.

This clonotype was seen only once. As the CDR3 is not closed by the conserved phenylalanine or tryptophan, this likely results from a read error. The V and J genes are TRBV29-1 and TRBJ2-1, with TRBD2 identical over 7 bases. The germline CDR1 and CDR2 sequences are SQVTM and ANQGSEA. There are 14 residues in the CDR3. Trimming cost V 1 base and J 9 bases; bases outside gene matches: 9. The CDR3 DNA follows: TGCAGCGTTGAAGTGACGGCTAGCGGTGGTGAGCAGTTCATC. It translates to CSVEVTASGGEQFI.

There are many counts of this clonotype. The rearrangement joins TRBV12-3 or TRBV12-4 to TRBJ2-1, with TRBD2 matching 9 bases. Trimming cost V 3 bases and J 6 bases; bases outside gene matches: 6. The CDR3 totals 15 residues. CDR3 amino acids: CASSFGAGGTNEQFF. The CDR3 DNA follows: TGTGCCAGCAGTTTTGGAGCGGGAGGTACCAATGAGCAGTTCTTC.

This clonotype was observed a single time. The rearrangement uses TRBV7-9 and TRBJ1-5; D unclear. Germline assignment: CDR1 SEHNR and CDR2 FQNEAQ (reference sequence). The ends were cut back, 10 bases at V and 5 bases at J, with 15 bases in the middle. The CDR3 covers 13 residues. The CDR3 DNA follows: TGTGCCAACAACTTAGACTCATATCAGCCCCAGCATTTT. Its protein is CANNLDSYQPQHF. Combining the CDR3 with reference TRBV7-9 and TRBJ1-5 gives the whole variable domain DTGVSQNPRHKITKRGQNVTFRCDPISEHNRLYWYRQTLGQGPEFLTYFQNEAQLEKSRLLSDRFSAERPKGSFSTLEIQRTEQGDSAMYLCANNLDSYQPQHFGDGTRLSIL.